These T cell receptor beta chains were read from a single sample in a study of shared clonotypes between healthy human individuals. Sequencing used immunoSEQ multiplex PCR; TCRdb keeps in-frame clones, though not all of them. Here the sample spans some 2 million clones, 85% to 95% being singletons. The sample consisted of naive CD4+ T cells sorted from blood. The receptors derive from a young man in good health. The CDR3 runs from the conserved cysteine through the conserved F or W. A D gene is named only where the DNA matches it firmly. A row's size may be missing; if present it is once, few, many or a size class.

j_call,d_call,clone_size,v_call,cdr3_nt,cdr3_aa
TRBJ2-2,TRBD1,-,TRBV27,TGTGCCAGCGGGACGGACAGGGCCTACTCGAACACCGGGGAGCTGTTTTTT,CASGTDRAYSNTGELFF
TRBJ2-3,-,-,TRBV27,TGTGCCAGCAGCCGAACGAGTACCCCCACAGATACGCAGTATTTT,CASSRTSTPTDTQYF
TRBJ2-2,TRBD2,-,TRBV2,TGTGCCACCGCGGGGGAGAACACCGGGGAGCTGTTTTTT,CATAGENTGELFF
TRBJ2-1,-,-,TRBV6-5,TGTGCCAGCAGTCGCGGCCGGAGTAACAATGAGCAGTTCTTC,CASSRGRSNNEQFF
TRBJ2-5,-,-,TRBV30,TGTGCCTGGAGGGCCCCATCAGAGACCCAGTACTTC,CAWRAPSETQYF
TRBJ2-3,TRBD1,-,TRBV4-2,TGTGCCAGCAGCCAAGGGGACAGGGGCGGCACAGATACGCAGTATTTT,CASSQGDRGGTDTQYF
TRBJ1-4,-,-,TRBV29-1,TGCAGCGGGGGGAGGGAACGCGAAAAACTGTTTTTT,CSGGREREKLFF
TRBJ1-2,-,once,TRBV2,TGTGCCAGCAGTTCCAAAGGGGTGCCGGACTATGGCTACACCTTC,CASSSKGVPDYGYTF
TRBJ1-1,-,-,TRBV29-1,TGCAGCGTTGATGCTAGGGGAGCTTTCTTT,CSVDARGAFF
TRBJ1-3,-,-,TRBV2,TGTGCCAGCAGGGTCGACAGACTCTCTGGAAACACCATATATTTT,CASRVDRLSGNTIYF
TRBJ2-7,-,-,TRBV6-5,TGTGCCAGCAGTTATCAAGAATCCTACGAGCAGTACTTC,CASSYQESYEQYF
TRBJ2-1,TRBD1,-,TRBV19,TGTGCCAGTAGTATGTTTGGGACAGGGTACAATGAGCAGTTCTTC,CASSMFGTGYNEQFF
TRBJ2-1,-,-,TRBV5-1,TGCGCCAGCAGCTTGCGGTTCTCGGACTCATTAACCTACAATGAGCAGTTCTTC,CASSLRFSDSLTYNEQFF
TRBJ2-7,TRBD2,-,TRBV10-1,TGCGCCAGCAGGAGGGGGAATAGCGGGAGTAAGGTCTACGAGCAGTACTTC,CASRRGNSGSKVYEQYF
TRBJ2-3,-,-,TRBV11-2,TGTGCCAGCAAGCTCTTCGGCACAGATACGCAGTATTTT,CASKLFGTDTQYF
TRBJ2-1,TRBD2,-,TRBV9,TGTGCCAGCAGCGTAGGTAGCGGGAGAGGTTGGAATGAGCAGTTCTTC,CASSVGSGRGWNEQFF
TRBJ1-4,-,-,TRBV28,TGTGCCAGCAGTTTTCAAAGCCTAGGGGCAACTAATGAAAAACTGTTTTTT,CASSFQSLGATNEKLFF
TRBJ1-3,-,-,TRBV5-1,TGCGCCAGCAGCTTGACCGGACAGAACTCTGGAAACACCATATATTTT,CASSLTGQNSGNTIYF
TRBJ2-7,TRBD1,-,TRBV5-4,TGTGCCAGCAGCCCTGACAGGGGGCGGTACGAGCAGTACTTC,CASSPDRGRYEQYF
TRBJ2-3,-,-,TRBV27,TGTGCCAGCAGTTCCCCAGACCGGGTCCCAGATACGCAGTATTTT,CASSSPDRVPDTQYF
TRBJ1-4,-,once,TRBV9,TGTGCCAGCAGCAACACAGGGACCTCTGATGAAAAACTGTTTTTT,CASSNTGTSDEKLFF
TRBJ2-7,-,few,TRBV9,TGTGCCAGCAGCCCGCAGCCCCTCTACGAGCAGTACTTC,CASSPQPLYEQYF
TRBJ1-2,-,-,TRBV15,TGTGCCACCAGCAGAGATCGGGGGGCGGGCGGCTACACCTTC,CATSRDRGAGGYTF
TRBJ1-5,TRBD1,once,TRBV5-1,TGCGCCAGCAGCACGATGGACAGGGGTTATCAGCCCCAGCATTTT,CASSTMDRGYQPQHF
TRBJ1-2,TRBD1,once,TRBV7-9,TGTGCCAGCAGCTTACAGGGGGCTGAGGGTGGCTACACCTTC,CASSLQGAEGGYTF
TRBJ1-6,-,-,TRBV6-1,TGTGCCAGCAGTGAAATTGGGCAGGGAGTTTCACCCCTCCACTTT,CASSEIGQGVSPLHF
TRBJ1-1,-,-,TRBV2,TGTGCCAGCACCCAGGCGGGGTTTCGAACTGAAGCTTTCTTT,CASTQAGFRTEAFF
TRBJ1-2,TRBD1,-,TRBV30,TGTGCCTGGAGCGGGACAGGGGGCGTCTATGGCTACACCTTC,CAWSGTGGVYGYTF
TRBJ2-2,-,-,TRBV5-4,TGTGCCAGCAGCTTGGAGGCGGGCACCGGGGAGCTGTTTTTT,CASSLEAGTGELFF
TRBJ2-1,-,-,TRBV4-1,TGCGCCAGCAGCCAAGAAGGGGAATACAATGAGCAGTTCTTC,CASSQEGEYNEQFF
TRBJ2-1,-,-,TRBV6-5,TGTGCCAGCAGGAGAGGGGCGATCAGCAATGAGCAGTTCTTC,CASRRGAISNEQFF
TRBJ1-1,-,-,TRBV7-8,TGTGCCAGCAGCTTACTTGGGGGAGACACTGAAGCTTTCTTT,CASSLLGGDTEAFF
TRBJ2-5,-,-,TRBV12-2,TGTGCAAGTCGCTTCGCCCGGGACAGAGGGAAAGAGACCCAATACTTC,CASRFARDRGKETQYF
TRBJ2-7,-,-,TRBV5-4,TGTGCCAGCAGCCCGACAGCCACAAAGGACGAGCAGTACTTC,CASSPTATKDEQYF
TRBJ2-3,-,-,TRBV5-6,TGTGCCAGCAGCTTCGGACGGCTCCTCACAGATACGCAGTATTTT,CASSFGRLLTDTQYF
TRBJ2-5,TRBD1,-,TRBV6-4,TGTGCCAGCAGAGGACAGGGGTACCAAGAGACCCAGTACTTC,CASRGQGYQETQYF
TRBJ1-3,-,-,TRBV30,TGTGCCTGCCCCGACACTGCTGGAAACACCATATATTTT,CACPDTAGNTIYF
TRBJ2-3,-,-,TRBV5-1,TGCGCCAGCAGCTTGGACTGGGGGAAATTGGATACGCAGTATTTT,CASSLDWGKLDTQYF
TRBJ2-5,TRBD1,-,TRBV10-3,TGTGCCATCAGTGCCCGACAGGGAGAGACCCAGTACTTC,CAISARQGETQYF
TRBJ2-5,TRBD2,-,TRBV10-1,TGCGCCAGCAGTGAACTAGCGGGGGCAGGAGGGACCCAGTACTTC,CASSELAGAGGTQYF
TRBJ2-1,-,-,TRBV21-1,TGTGCCAGCAGCAAGGGCTCAGGGCTTCGTTTCCCAACCCGAGAGCAGTTCTTC,CASSKGSGLRFPTREQFF
TRBJ1-1,TRBD1,-,TRBV4-2,TGTGCCAGCAGCCAAGATTTACGAGGGACAGGGAGCACTGAAGCTTTCTTT,CASSQDLRGTGSTEAFF
TRBJ2-5,TRBD2,-,TRBV14,TGTGCCAGCAGCCAAGAGGGACTAGCGGGGCCGAGGACCCAGTACTTC,CASSQEGLAGPRTQYF
TRBJ2-3,TRBD2,-,TRBV5-1,TGCGCCAGCAGCAGGACTAGCGGGACGGCAGATACGCAGTATTTT,CASSRTSGTADTQYF
TRBJ2-3,-,-,TRBV2,TGTGCCAGCAGTGTATGGAAGGATGGGGATACGCAGTATTTT,CASSVWKDGDTQYF
TRBJ2-2,-,-,TRBV7-2,TGTGCCAGCAGCTTAAGGCAGGGCGGGGAGCTGTTTTTT,CASSLRQGGELFF
TRBJ1-2,-,-,TRBV7-9,TGTGCCAGCAGCTTAGACCCAGTCTATGGCTACACCTTC,CASSLDPVYGYTF
TRBJ2-3,TRBD1,-,TRBV6-6,TGTGCCAGCAGTTACTCGGGACAGAGCACAGATACGCAGTATTTT,CASSYSGQSTDTQYF
TRBJ2-1,TRBD2,-,TRBV5-1,TGCGCCAGCAGCCGATGGACTAGCGGGAGTGTAGGGAATGAGCAGTTCTTC,CASSRWTSGSVGNEQFF
TRBJ1-4,-,-,TRBV7-6,TGTGCCAGCAGCATCGGGTCCACCCGCGAAAAACTGTTTTTT,CASSIGSTREKLFF
TRBJ2-7,-,-,TRBV30,TGTGCCGCGGTAAACGATTACTACGAGCAGTACTTC,CAAVNDYYEQYF
TRBJ2-2,TRBD1,-,TRBV5-4,TGTGCCAGCAGCTCCACACAGGGACAGGGCTTCGGGGAGCTGTTTTTT,CASSSTQGQGFGELFF
TRBJ2-7,TRBD1,-,TRBV5-4,TGTGCCAGCAGTTCACGGACAGGGGGCTACGAGCAGTACTTC,CASSSRTGGYEQYF